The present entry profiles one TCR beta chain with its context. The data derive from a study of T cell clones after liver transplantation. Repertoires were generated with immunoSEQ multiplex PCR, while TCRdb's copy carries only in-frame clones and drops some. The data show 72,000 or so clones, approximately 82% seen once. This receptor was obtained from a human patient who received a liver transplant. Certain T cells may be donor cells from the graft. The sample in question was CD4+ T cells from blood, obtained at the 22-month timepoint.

CDR3 protein: CASSPRIPGTSGKETQYF. The CDR3 nucleotides read TGTGCCAGCAGCCCCCGTATTCCGGGGACTAGCGGAAAAGAGACCCAGTACTTC. This chain uses TRBV7-9 with TRBJ2-5; 11 bases map to TRBD2. The germline V gene has CDR1 SEHNR and CDR2 FQNEAQ (reference sequence). The V gene end was trimmed by 5 bases and the J gene end by 3 bases; junction bases not matched to a gene: 14. The length of the CDR3 is 18 residues.